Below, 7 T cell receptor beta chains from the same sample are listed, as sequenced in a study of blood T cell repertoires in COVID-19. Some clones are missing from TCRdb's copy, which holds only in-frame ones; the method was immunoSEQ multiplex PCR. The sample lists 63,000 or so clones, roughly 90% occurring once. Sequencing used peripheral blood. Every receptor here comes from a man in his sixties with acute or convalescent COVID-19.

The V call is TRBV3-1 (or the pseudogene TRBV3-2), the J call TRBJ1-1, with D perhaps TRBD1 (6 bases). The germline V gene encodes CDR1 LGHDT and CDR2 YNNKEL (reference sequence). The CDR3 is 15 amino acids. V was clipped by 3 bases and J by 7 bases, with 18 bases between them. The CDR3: CASSQYFPQGNEAFF. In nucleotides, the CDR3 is TGTGCCAGCAGCCAGTACTTCCCACAGGGTAATGAAGCTTTCTTT.

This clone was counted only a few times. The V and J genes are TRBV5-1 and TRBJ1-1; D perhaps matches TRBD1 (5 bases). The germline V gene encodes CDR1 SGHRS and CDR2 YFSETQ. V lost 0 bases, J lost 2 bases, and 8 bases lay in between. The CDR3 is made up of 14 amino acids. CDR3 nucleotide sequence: TGCGCCAGCAGCTTGGAAGGGGTCAACACTGAAGCTTTCTTT. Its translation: CASSLEGVNTEAFF.

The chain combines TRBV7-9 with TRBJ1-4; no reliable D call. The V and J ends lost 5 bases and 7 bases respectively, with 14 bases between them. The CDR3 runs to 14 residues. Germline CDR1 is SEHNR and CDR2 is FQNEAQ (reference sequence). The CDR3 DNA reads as TGTGCCAGCAGCCCGAGCGGGGTTCCTGAAAAACTGTTTTTT. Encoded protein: CASSPSGVPEKLFF.

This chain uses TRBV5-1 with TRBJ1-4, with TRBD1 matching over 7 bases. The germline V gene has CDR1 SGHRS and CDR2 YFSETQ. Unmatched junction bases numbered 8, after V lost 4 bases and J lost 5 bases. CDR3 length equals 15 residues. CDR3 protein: CASSGTQGINEKLFF. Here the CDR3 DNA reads TGCGCCAGCAGCGGTACACAGGGGATAAATGAAAAACTGTTTTTT.

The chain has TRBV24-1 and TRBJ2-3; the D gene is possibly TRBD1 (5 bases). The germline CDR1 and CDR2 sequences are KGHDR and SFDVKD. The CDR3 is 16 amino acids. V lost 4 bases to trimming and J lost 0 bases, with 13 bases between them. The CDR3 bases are TGTGCCACCAGTGACTCCCGCAGGGCCAGCACAGATACGCAGTATTTT. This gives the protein CATSDSRRASTDTQYF.

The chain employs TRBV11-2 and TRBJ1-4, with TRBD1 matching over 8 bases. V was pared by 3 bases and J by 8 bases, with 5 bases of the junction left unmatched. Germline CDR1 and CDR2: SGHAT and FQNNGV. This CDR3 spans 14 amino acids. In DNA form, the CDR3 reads TGTGCCAGCAGCTTGACAGGGGTGGGGGAAAAACTGTTTTTT. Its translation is CASSLTGVGEKLFF.

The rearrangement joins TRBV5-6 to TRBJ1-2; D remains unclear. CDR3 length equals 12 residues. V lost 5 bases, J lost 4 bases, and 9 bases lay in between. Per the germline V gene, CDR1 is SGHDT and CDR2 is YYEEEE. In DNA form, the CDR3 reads TGTGCCAGCAGGACGGGAACCTATGGCTACACCTTC. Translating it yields CASRTGTYGYTF.